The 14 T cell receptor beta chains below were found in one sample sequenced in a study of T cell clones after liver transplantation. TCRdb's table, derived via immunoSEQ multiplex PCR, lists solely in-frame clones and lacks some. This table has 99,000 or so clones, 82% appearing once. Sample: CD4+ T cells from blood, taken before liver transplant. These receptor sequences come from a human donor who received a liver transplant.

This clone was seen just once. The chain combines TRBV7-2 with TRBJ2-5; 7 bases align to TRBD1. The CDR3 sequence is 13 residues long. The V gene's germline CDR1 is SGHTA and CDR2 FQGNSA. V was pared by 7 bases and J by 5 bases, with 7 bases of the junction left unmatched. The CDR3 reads CASTNKGAETQYF. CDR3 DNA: TGTGCCAGCACCAATAAGGGGGCGGAGACCCAGTACTTC.

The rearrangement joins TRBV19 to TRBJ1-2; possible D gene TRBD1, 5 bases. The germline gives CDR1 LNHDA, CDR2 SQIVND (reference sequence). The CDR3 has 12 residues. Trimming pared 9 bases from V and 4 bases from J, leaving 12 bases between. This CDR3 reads CASGFQGYGYTF. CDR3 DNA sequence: TGTGCCAGCGGCTTTCAGGGCTATGGCTACACCTTC.

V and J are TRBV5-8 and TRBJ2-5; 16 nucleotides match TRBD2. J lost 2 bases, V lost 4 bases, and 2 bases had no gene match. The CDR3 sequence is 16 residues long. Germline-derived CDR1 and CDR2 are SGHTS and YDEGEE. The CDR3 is CASSLGLAGGQETQYF. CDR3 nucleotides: TGTGCCAGCAGCCTGGGACTAGCGGGGGGGCAAGAGACCCAGTACTTC.

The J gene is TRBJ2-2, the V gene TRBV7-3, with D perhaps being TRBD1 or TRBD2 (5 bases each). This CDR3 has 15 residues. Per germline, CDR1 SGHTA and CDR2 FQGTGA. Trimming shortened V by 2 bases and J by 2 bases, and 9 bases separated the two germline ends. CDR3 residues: CASSLSGANTGELFF. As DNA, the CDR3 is TGTGCCAGCAGCTTATCCGGGGCCAACACCGGGGAGCTGTTTTTT.

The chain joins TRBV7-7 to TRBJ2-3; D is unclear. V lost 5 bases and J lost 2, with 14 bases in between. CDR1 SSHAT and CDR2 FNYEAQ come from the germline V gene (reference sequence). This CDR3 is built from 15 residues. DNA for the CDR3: TGTGCCAGCAGCACCGGGCCGGGTCACACAGATACGCAGTATTTT. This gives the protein CASSTGPGHTDTQYF.

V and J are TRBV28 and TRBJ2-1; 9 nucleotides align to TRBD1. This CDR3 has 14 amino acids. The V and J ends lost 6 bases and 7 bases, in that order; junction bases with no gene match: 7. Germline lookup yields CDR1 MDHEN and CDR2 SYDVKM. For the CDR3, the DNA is TGTGCCAGCAGCGGGGACAGGGAAGAAAATGAGCAGTTCTTC. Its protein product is CASSGDREENEQFF.

CDR3 sequence: CASSLSSLETQYF. CDR3 nucleotide sequence: TGTGCCAGCAGCTTGTCCAGCCTAGAGACCCAGTACTTC. This chain joins TRBV7-2 and TRBJ2-5; D gene uncertain. Deletions cut 3 bases from V and 4 bases from J, with 9 bases between. In germline, CDR1 is SGHTA, CDR2 FQGNSA. The CDR3 totals 13 residues.

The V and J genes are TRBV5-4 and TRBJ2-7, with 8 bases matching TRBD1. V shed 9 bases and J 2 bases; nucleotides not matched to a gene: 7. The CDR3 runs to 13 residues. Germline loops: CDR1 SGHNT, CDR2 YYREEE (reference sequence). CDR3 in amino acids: CATGDRSTYEQYF. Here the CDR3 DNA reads TGTGCCACCGGGGACAGGTCAACCTACGAGCAGTACTTC. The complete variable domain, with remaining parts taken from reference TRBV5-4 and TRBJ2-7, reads ETGVTQSPTHLIKTRGQQVTLRCSSQSGHNTVSWYQQALGQGPQFIFQYYREEENGRGNFPPRFSGLQFPNYSSELNVNALELDDSALYLCATGDRSTYEQYFGPGTRLTVT.

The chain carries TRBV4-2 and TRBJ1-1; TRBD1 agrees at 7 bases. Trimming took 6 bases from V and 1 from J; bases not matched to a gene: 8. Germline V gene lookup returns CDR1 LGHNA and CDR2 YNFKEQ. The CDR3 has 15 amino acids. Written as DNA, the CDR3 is TGTGCCAGCAGTCAGGAACGGGACAGGAACACTGAAGCTTTCTTT. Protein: CASSQERDRNTEAFF.

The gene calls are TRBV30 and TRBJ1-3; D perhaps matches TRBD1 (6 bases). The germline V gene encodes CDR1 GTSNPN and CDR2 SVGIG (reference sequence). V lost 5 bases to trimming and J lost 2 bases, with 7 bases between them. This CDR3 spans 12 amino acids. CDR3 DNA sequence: TGTGCCTGGGGACAGACTGGAAACACCATATATTTT. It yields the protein CAWGQTGNTIYF.

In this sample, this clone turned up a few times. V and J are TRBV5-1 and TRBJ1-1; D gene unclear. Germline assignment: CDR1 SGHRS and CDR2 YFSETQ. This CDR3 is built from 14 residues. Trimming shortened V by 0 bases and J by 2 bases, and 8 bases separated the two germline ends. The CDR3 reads CASSLGPGNTEAFF. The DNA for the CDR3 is TGCGCCAGCAGCTTGGGTCCCGGCAACACTGAAGCTTTCTTT.

CDR3 sequence: CASGQWAGGGSSTDTQYF. CDR3 DNA: TGTGCTAGTGGACAGTGGGCGGGAGGGGGGTCTAGCACAGATACGCAGTATTTT. The chain links TRBV12-5 to TRBJ2-3, with 9 bases that match TRBD2. Germline V CDR1 and CDR2: LGHNT, FRNRAP. There are 18 residues in the CDR3. J gave up 0 bases and V 6 bases, and 13 bases lay outside the gene matches.

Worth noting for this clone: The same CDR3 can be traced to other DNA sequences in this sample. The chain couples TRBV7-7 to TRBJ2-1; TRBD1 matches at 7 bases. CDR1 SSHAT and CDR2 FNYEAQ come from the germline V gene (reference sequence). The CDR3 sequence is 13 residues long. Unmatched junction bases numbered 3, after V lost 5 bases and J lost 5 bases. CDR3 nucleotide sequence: TGTGCCAGCAGCCTGGGACAGAACAATGAGCAGTTCTTC. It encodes CASSLGQNNEQFF.

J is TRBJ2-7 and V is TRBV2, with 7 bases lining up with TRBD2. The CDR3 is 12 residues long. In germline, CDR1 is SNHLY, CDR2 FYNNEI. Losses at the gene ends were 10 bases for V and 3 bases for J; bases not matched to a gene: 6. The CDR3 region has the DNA TGTGCCACTGGTGGGACTAACTACGAGCAGTACTTC. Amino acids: CATGGTNYEQYF.